The rows below give T cell receptor beta chains drawn from one sample of a study of CD8 T cells in Susac syndrome. From the immunoSEQ multiplex PCR reads, TCRdb called clonotypes with MiXCR, one entry per CDR3 protein. Of fewer than 80,000 distinct CDR3 sequences in the sample, approximately 96% were seen once. Sequencing used CD8+ T cells from PBMCs. These receptors all stem from a human donor with multiple sclerosis. Each CDR3 is given with its conserved first and last residue. The D gene is left open where the match is weak. Where a row states a size, it is once, few, many or the class of an expanded clone; other rows omit it.

>TRBJ2-7|TRBV11-1|TRBD2|NA
TGTGCCAGCAGCTTGGCGGGGGGTCCCTACGAGCAGTACTTC
CASSLAGGPYEQYF
>TRBJ2-7|TRBV27|NA|NA
TGTGCCAGCAGTTCACCCGGGACTGGTACCTACGAGCAGTACTTC
CASSSPGTGTYEQYF
>TRBJ2-2|TRBV3-1|NA|NA
TGTGCCAGCGACCGGGAAGGCTCCGGGGAGCTGTTTTTT
CASDREGSGELFF
>TRBJ2-5|TRBV7-9|TRBD2|NA
TGTGCCAGCAGCTTACTAGCGGGAGGCCAAGAGACCCAGTACTTC
CASSLLAGGQETQYF
>TRBJ2-2|TRBV20-1|NA|NA
TGCAGTGCCCGAGGAGGGGTCGGGGAGCTGTTTTTT
CSARGGVGELFF
>TRBJ2-7|TRBV7-9|TRBD1|NA
TGTGCCAGCAGCTTAGCGGGACAGCGCTCCTACGAGCAGTACTTC
CASSLAGQRSYEQYF
>TRBJ2-3|TRBV20-1|NA|NA
TGCAGTGCCGAGGACTTATGGCAGTATTTT
CSAEDLWQYF
>TRBJ2-5|TRBV24-1|NA|NA
TGTGCCACCAGGGAAGGGGGCCAAGAGACCCAGTACTTC
CATREGGQETQYF
>TRBJ2-7|TRBV3-1|TRBD2|few
TGTGCCAGCAGCCAAGGACTAGCGGGGACCTACGAGCAGTACTTC
CASSQGLAGTYEQYF
>TRBJ2-7|TRBV6-5|NA|NA
TGTGCCAGCAGTTACTCGATGGGCAGTTTCTCCTACGAGCAGTACTTC
CASSYSMGSFSYEQYF
>TRBJ2-5|TRBV12-3/TRBV12-4|NA|NA
TGTGCCAGCAGTTGGGGGTCGTGGGAGACCCAGTACTTC
CASSWGSWETQYF
>TRBJ2-5|TRBV6-5|TRBD2|NA
TGTGCCAGCAGTCATTTCGGGGGGACCCAAGAGACCCAGTACTTC
CASSHFGGTQETQYF
>TRBJ2-7|TRBV4-1|TRBD1|NA
TGCGCCAGCAGCCAAGTCGGGACAGGGAGCGAGCAGTACTTC
CASSQVGTGSEQYF
>TRBJ2-7|TRBV27|NA|NA
TGTGCCAGCAGTTTATCTTCCAGCTCCTACGAGCAGTACTTC
CASSLSSSSYEQYF
>TRBJ1-2|TRBV29-1|NA|NA
TGCAGCGTTGCTGAGGGTTGGGTTAACTATGGCTACACCTTC
CSVAEGWVNYGYTF
>TRBJ2-5|TRBV7-9|NA|NA
TGTGCCAGCAGCCCCTGGACAGCCACGGAGACCCAGTACTTC
CASSPWTATETQYF